Listed here are 13 T cell receptor beta chains from one sample, sequenced in a study of blood T cell repertoires in COVID-19. Assay used: immunoSEQ multiplex PCR; TCRdb lists only in-frame clones, some missing. Of around 68,000 clones in the sample, less than 85% were seen once. The specimen sequenced was peripheral blood. The receptor source for this set is a man older than 75 with active COVID-19.

This clone was recorded only once. The chain combines TRBV6-1 with TRBJ1-2; D remains ambiguous. CDR3 length: 13 residues. Germline V gives CDR1 MNHNS, CDR2 SASEGT. Trimming pared 3 bases from V and 5 bases from J, leaving 10 bases between. CDR3 in amino acids: CASSEYGVYGYTF. The CDR3 nucleotides are TGTGCCAGCAGTGAGTACGGGGTATATGGCTACACCTTC.

This sequence joins TRBV12-3 or TRBV12-4 and TRBJ2-7; tentatively, D is TRBD1 (5 bases). The CDR3 runs to 13 residues. Trimming removed 7 bases at V and 3 bases at J, with 13 bases between. The CDR3 DNA sequence: TGTGCCAGCACCCTGGGTCAGGGCTACGAGCAGTACTTC. It specifies CASTLGQGYEQYF.

The chain employs TRBV6-5 and TRBJ2-7, with 11 bases matching TRBD1. Trimming cost V 6 bases and J 5 bases; bases outside gene matches: 6. The CDR3 extends over 14 amino acids. From germline, CDR1 is MNHEY and CDR2 SVGAGI. CDR3 in amino acids: CASREDRGPDEQYF. DNA of the CDR3: TGTGCCAGCAGGGAGGACAGGGGGCCCGACGAGCAGTACTTC.

V is TRBV5-1 and J is TRBJ1-4; 7 nucleotides line up with TRBD1. After removal of 3 bases from V and 5 bases from J, the junction contained 7 bases not matched to a gene. CDR1 is SGHRS and CDR2 is YFSETQ in the germline V gene. CDR3 length: 15 residues. CDR3 in DNA: TGCGCCAGCAGCTCCCCTGGGACAGAGAATGAAAAACTGTTTTTT. Its translation is CASSSPGTENEKLFF.

This clone was observed a handful of times. The genes are TRBV5-6 and TRBJ2-7; 7 positions match TRBD1. Germline CDR1 is SGHDT and CDR2 is YYEEEE. The CDR3 extends over 16 amino acids. V lost 1 base, J lost 2 bases, and 9 bases stayed unmatched. The CDR3 DNA is TGTGCCAGCAGCTTGTGGTTTGGGGACAGAGCCTACGAGCAGTACTTC. Translation gives CASSLWFGDRAYEQYF.

The chain couples TRBV21-1 to TRBJ2-7; the D call TRBD2 from the table was never checked on the DNA. TRBV21-1 is a pseudogene segment. The CDR3 is 17 amino acids. DNA for the CDR3: TGTGCCAGCAGCAAAGATTCAGGAGGGAGGGACTCCTACGAGCAGTACTTC. Its translation: CASSKDSGGRDSYEQYF.

The V call is TRBV5-1, the J call TRBJ2-3; 8 bases agree with TRBD1. Germline loops: CDR1 SGHRS, CDR2 YFSETQ. This CDR3 is 15 amino acids long. Losses at the gene ends were 4 bases for V and 6 bases for J; bases not matched to a gene: 10. CDR3 coding DNA: TGCGCCAGCAGCAATGGACAGGGCCTGTTTGATACGCAGTATTTT. This sequence encodes CASSNGQGLFDTQYF.

This sequence joins TRBV5-1 and TRBJ2-4; 9 bases fit TRBD2. With 2 bases clipped from V and 5 bases from J, the junction kept 5 bases outside the gene matches. Germline lookup yields CDR1 SGHRS and CDR2 YFSETQ. The CDR3 is 15 amino acids. This chain's CDR3 is CASSFIAGDQNIQYF. The CDR3 DNA reads as TGCGCCAGCAGCTTCATAGCGGGAGACCAAAACATTCAGTACTTC.

This chain joins TRBV27 and TRBJ1-2; D might be TRBD1 (6 bases). The CDR3 covers 11 residues. Deletions cut 6 bases from V and 5 bases from J, with 7 bases between. Germline CDR1 is MNHEY and CDR2 is SMNVEV (reference sequence). CDR3 amino acids: CASSQGYGYTF. CDR3 bases: TGTGCCAGCAGCCAGGGGTATGGCTACACCTTC.

The chain uses TRBV3-1 (or the pseudogene TRBV3-2) and TRBJ1-2, with D possibly matching TRBD1 (6 bases). CDR3 size: 14 residues. CDR1 and CDR2 (germline): LGHDT, YNNKEL (reference sequence). V gave up 2 bases and J gave up 5 bases, with 12 bases separating them. The DNA for the CDR3 is TGTGCCAGCAGCCAACAAACAGGGAGTTATGGCTACACCTTC. Its translation is CASSQQTGSYGYTF.

The chain combines TRBV19 with TRBJ1-1; 7 bases fit TRBD1. V lost 6 bases, J lost 1 base, and 8 bases stayed unmatched. CDR1 LNHDA and CDR2 SQIVND come from the germline V gene (reference sequence). The CDR3 runs 15 residues. Written as DNA, the CDR3 is TGTGCCAGTAGACGCGGGGGGACAGCGAACACTGAAGCTTTCTTT. Its translation: CASRRGGTANTEAFF. The variable domain in full, with the rest retrieved from reference TRBV19 and TRBJ1-1, is DGGITQSPKYLFRKEGQNVTLSCEQNLNHDAMYWYRQDPGQGLRLIYYSQIVNDFQKGDIAEGYSVSREKKESFPLTVTSAQKNPTAFYLCASRRGGTANTEAFFGQGTRLTVV.

This chain connects TRBV5-6 to TRBJ2-6; TRBD1 might be the D (5 bases). There are 15 residues in the CDR3. The germline V gene has CDR1 SGHDT and CDR2 YYEEEE. Trimming removed 4 bases from V and 3 bases from J, with 11 bases in between. The CDR3 sequence is CASSQQGSGANVLTF. DNA of the CDR3: TGTGCCAGCAGCCAGCAGGGAAGTGGGGCCAACGTCCTGACTTTC.

V gene TRBV14 combines with J gene TRBJ1-6; the D is unclear. The CDR3 has 14 amino acids. Trimming took off 1 base at V and 6 bases at J, with 7 bases between the two ends. CDR1 and CDR2 from the germline V gene are SGHDN and FVKESK. The CDR3 protein is CASSQGNSNSPLHF. In DNA form, the CDR3 reads TGTGCCAGCAGCCAAGGCAACTCTAATTCACCCCTCCACTTT.